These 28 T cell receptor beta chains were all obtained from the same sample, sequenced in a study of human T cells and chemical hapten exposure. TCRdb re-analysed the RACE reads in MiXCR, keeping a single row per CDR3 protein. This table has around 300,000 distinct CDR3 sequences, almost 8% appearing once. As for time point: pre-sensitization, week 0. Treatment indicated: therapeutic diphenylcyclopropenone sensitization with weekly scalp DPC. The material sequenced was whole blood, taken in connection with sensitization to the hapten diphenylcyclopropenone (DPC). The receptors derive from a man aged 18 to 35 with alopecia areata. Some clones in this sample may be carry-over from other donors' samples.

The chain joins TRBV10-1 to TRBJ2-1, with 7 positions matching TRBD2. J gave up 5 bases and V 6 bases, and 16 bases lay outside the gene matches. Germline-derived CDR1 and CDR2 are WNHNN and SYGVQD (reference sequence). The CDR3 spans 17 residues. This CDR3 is CASSENLLARLHNEQFF. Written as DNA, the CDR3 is TGCGCCAGCAGCGAAAACCTACTAGCGAGGCTCCACAATGAGCAGTTCTTC.

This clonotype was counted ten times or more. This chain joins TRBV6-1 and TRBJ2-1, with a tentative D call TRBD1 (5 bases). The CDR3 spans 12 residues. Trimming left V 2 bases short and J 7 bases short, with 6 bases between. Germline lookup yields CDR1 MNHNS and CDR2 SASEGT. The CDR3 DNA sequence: TGTGCCAGCAGTGAAAGGGGAAATGAGCAGTTCTTC. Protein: CASSERGNEQFF.

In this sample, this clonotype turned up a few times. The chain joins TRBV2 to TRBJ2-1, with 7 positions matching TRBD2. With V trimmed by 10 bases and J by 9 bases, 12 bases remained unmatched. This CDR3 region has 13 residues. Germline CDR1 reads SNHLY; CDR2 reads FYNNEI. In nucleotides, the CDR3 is TGTGCCAACTTATTGACTAGCTCCAGTGAGCAGTTCTTC. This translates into CANLLTSSSEQFF.

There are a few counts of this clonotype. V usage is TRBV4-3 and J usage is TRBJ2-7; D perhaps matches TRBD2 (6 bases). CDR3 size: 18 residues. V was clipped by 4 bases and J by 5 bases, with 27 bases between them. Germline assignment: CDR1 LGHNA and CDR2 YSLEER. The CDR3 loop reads CASSPRRAGFPPSDEQYF. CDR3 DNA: TGCGCCAGCAGCCCCAGGCGGGCAGGATTCCCTCCTAGCGACGAGCAGTACTTC.

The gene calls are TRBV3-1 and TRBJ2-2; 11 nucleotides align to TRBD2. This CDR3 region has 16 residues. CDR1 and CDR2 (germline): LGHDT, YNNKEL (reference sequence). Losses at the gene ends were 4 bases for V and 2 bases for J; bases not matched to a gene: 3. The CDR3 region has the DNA TGTGCCAGCAGCCCTGGGACTAGCGGAAACACCGGGGAGCTGTTTTTT. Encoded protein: CASSPGTSGNTGELFF.

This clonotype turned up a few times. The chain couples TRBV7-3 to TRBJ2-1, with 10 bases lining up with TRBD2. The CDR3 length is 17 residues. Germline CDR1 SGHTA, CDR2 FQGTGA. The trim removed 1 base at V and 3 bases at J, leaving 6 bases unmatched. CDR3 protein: CASSLIGGTSVYNEQFF. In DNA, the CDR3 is TGTGCCAGCAGCTTAATCGGAGGGACTAGCGTCTACAATGAGCAGTTCTTC. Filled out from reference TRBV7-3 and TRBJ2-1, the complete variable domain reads GAGVSQTPSNKVTEKGKYVELRCDPISGHTALYWYRQSLGQGPEFLIYFQGTGAADDSGLPNDRFFAVRPEGSVSTLKIQRTERGDSAVYLCASSLIGGTSVYNEQFFGPGTRLTVL.

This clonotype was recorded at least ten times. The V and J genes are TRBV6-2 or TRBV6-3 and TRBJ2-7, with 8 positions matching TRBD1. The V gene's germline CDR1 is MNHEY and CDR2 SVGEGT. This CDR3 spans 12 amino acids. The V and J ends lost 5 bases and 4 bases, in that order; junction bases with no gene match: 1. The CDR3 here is CASSDRGYEQYF. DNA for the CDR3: TGTGCCAGCAGTGACAGGGGTTACGAGCAGTACTTC.

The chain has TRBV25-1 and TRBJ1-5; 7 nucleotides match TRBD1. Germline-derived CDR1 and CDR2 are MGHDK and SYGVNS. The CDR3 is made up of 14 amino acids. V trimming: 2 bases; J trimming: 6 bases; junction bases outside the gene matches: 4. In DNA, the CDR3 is TGTGCCAGCAGTGAAACAGGGGTAATTCAGCCCCAGCATTTT. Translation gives CASSETGVIQPQHF.

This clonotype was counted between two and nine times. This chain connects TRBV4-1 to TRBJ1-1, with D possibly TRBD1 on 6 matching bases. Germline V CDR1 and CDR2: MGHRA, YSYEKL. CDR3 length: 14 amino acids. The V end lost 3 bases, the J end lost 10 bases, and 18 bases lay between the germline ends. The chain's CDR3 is CASSQPARGGGAFF. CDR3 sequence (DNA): TGCGCCAGCAGCCAGCCAGCCCGCGGAGGGGGAGCTTTCTTT.

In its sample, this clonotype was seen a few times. The CDR3, as DNA: TGTGCCAGCAGCCACCCGCCCCCAAGGGACCCGGCCGGGCAGTACGTC. This encodes CASSHPPPRDPAGQYV. This chain connects TRBV7-6 to TRBJ2-7; D is perhaps TRBD1 or TRBD2 (5 bases each). The germline V gene encodes CDR1 SGHVS and CDR2 FNYEAQ. The CDR3 contains 16 residues. V was trimmed by 5 bases and J by 9 bases, leaving 26 bases between them.

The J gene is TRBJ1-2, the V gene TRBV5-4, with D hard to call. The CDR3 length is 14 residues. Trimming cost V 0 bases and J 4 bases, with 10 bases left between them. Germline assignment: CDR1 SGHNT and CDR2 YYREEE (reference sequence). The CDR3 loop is CASSLAPARYGYTF. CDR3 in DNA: TGTGCCAGCAGCTTGGCCCCCGCGCGCTATGGCTACACCTTC. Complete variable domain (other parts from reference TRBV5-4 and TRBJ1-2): ETGVTQSPTHLIKTRGQQVTLRCSSQSGHNTVSWYQQALGQGPQFIFQYYREEENGRGNFPPRFSGLQFPNYSSELNVNALELDDSALYLCASSLAPARYGYTFGSGTRLTVV.

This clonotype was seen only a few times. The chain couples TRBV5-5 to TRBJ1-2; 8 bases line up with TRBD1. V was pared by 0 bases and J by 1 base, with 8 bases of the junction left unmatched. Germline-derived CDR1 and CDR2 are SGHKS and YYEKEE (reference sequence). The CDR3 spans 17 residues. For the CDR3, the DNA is TGTGCCAGCAGCTTGGCCTTACAGGGGGGCCGTAACTATGGCTACACCTTC. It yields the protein CASSLALQGGRNYGYTF.

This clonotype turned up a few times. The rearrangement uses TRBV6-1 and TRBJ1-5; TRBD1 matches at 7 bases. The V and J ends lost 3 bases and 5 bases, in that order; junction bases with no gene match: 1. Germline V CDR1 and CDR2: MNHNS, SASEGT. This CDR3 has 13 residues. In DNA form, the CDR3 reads TGTGCCAGCAGTGACACAGGGGATCAGCCCCAGCATTTT. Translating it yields CASSDTGDQPQHF.

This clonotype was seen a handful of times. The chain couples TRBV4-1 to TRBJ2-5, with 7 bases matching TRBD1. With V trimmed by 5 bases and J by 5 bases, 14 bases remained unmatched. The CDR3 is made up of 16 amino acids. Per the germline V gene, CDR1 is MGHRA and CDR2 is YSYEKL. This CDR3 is CASSGRTDRVSETQYF. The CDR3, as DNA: TGCGCCAGCAGCGGCAGAACCGACAGGGTTAGCGAGACCCAGTACTTC.

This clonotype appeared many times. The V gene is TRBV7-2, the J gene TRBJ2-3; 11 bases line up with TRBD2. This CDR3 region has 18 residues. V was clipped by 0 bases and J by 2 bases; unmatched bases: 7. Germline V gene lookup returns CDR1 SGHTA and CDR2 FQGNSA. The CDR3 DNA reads TGTGCCAGCAGCTTAGCGCTGCCTAGCGGGGGGATCACAGATACGCAGTATTTT. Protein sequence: CASSLALPSGGITDTQYF. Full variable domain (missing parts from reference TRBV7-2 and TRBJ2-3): GAGVSQSPSNKVTEKGKDVELRCDPISGHTALYWYRQSLGQGLEFLIYFQGNSAPDKSGLPSDRFSAERTGGSVSTLTIQRTQQEDSAVYLCASSLALPSGGITDTQYFGPGTRLTVL.

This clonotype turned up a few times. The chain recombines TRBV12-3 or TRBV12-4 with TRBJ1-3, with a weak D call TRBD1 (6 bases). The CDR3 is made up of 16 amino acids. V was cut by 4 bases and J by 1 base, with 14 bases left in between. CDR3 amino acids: CASSSLQGGSGNTIYF. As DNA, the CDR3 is TGTGCCAGCAGTTCGCTACAGGGTGGATCTGGAAACACCATATATTTT.

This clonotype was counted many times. CDR3 coding DNA: TGTGCCAGCAGCTTAGCAACAGGAGGCGGGGATGGCTACACCTTC. Translating it yields CASSLATGGGDGYTF. The chain carries TRBV7-2 and TRBJ1-2; TRBD1 might be the D (5 bases). CDR1 SGHTA and CDR2 FQGNSA come from the germline V gene. There are 15 residues in the CDR3. The V end was cut by 0 bases, the J end by 6 bases, with 14 bases between. Combining the CDR3 with reference TRBV7-2 and TRBJ1-2 gives the whole variable domain GAGVSQSPSNKVTEKGKDVELRCDPISGHTALYWYRQSLGQGLEFLIYFQGNSAPDKSGLPSDRFSAERTGGSVSTLTIQRTQQEDSAVYLCASSLATGGGDGYTFGSGTRLTVV.

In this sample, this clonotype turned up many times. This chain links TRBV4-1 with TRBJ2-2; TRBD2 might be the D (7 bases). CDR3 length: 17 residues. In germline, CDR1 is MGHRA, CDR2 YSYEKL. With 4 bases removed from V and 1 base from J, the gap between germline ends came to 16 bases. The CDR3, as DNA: TGCGCCAGCAGCCCTACCGTGGGGGGGCTGAACACCGGGGAGCTGTTTTTT. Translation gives CASSPTVGGLNTGELFF.

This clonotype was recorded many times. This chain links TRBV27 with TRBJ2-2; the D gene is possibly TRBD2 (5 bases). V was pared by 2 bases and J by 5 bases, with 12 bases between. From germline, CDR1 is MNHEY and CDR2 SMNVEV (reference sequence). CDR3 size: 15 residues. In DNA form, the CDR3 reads TGTGCCAGCAGTTTAGACCTAGCCGGTACCGGGGAGCTGTTTTTT. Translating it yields CASSLDLAGTGELFF.

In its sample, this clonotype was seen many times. The CDR3 loop is CASSVDIAINYGYTF. The CDR3 nucleotides read TGTGCCAGCAGTGTGGACATAGCCATTAACTATGGCTACACCTTC. The chain combines TRBV28 with TRBJ1-2; perhaps TRBD1 as D (5 bases). In germline, CDR1 is MDHEN, CDR2 SYDVKM. V was clipped by 5 bases and J by 1 base, with 14 bases between them. The CDR3 length is 15 residues.

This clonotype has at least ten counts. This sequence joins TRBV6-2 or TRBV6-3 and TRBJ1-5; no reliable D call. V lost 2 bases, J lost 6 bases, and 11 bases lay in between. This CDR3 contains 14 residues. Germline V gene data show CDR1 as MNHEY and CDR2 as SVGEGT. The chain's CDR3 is CASSYGVGVQPQHF. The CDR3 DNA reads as TGTGCCAGCAGTTACGGTGTGGGTGTTCAGCCCCAGCATTTT.

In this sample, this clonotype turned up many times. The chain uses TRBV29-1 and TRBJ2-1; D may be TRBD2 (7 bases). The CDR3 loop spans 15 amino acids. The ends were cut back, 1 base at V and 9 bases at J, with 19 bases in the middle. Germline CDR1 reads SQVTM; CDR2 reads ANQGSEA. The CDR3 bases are TGCAGCGTTGAAGTCGCACTAGCAAGGGGGGGTGAGCAGTTCTTC. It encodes CSVEVALARGGEQFF.

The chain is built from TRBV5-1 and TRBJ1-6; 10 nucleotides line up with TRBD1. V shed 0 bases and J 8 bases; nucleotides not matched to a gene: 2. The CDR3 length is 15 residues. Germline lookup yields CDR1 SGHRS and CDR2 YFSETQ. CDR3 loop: CASSLEGTGDSPLHF. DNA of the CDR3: TGCGCCAGCAGCTTGGAAGGGACAGGGGATTCACCCCTCCACTTT.

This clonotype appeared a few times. CDR3 nucleotides: TGTGCCAGCAGTTCCCCGGGACCTTTAGTGAACACTGAAGCTTTCTTT. This gives the protein CASSSPGPLVNTEAFF. This chain connects TRBV6-5 to TRBJ1-1, with D tentatively TRBD1 (5 bases). V shed 4 bases and J shed 0 bases, with 15 bases lying between them. Germline V gene sequence: CDR1 MNHEY, CDR2 SVGAGI. The CDR3 totals 16 residues.

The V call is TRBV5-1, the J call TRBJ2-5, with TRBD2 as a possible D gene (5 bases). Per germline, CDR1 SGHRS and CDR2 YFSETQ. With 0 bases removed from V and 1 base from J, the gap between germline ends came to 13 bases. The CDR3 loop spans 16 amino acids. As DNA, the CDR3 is TGCGCCAGCAGCTTGGCCGCACAGACTATCCAAGAGACCCAGTACTTC. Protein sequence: CASSLAAQTIQETQYF.

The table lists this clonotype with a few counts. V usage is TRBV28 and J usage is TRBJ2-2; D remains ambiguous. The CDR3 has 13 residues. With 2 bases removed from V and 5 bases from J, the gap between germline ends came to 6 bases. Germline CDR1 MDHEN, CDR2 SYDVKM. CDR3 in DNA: TGTGCCAGCAGTTTAATGGGGACCGGGGAGCTGTTTTTT. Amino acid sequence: CASSLMGTGELFF.

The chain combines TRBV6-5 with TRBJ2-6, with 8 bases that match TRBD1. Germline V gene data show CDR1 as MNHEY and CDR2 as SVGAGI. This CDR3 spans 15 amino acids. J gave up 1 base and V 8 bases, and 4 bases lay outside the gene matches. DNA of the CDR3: TGTGCCAGCGGACAGGGTAGTTCTGGGGCCAACGTCCTGACTTTC. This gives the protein CASGQGSSGANVLTF.

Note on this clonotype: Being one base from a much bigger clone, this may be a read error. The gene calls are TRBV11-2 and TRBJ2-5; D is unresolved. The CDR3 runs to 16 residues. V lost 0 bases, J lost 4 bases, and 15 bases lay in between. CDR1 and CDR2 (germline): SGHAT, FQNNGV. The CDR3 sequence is CASSLEPSPRRETQYF. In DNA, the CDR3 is TGTGCCAGCAGCTTAGAGCCGAGCCCCAGGCGAGAGACCCAGTACTTC.